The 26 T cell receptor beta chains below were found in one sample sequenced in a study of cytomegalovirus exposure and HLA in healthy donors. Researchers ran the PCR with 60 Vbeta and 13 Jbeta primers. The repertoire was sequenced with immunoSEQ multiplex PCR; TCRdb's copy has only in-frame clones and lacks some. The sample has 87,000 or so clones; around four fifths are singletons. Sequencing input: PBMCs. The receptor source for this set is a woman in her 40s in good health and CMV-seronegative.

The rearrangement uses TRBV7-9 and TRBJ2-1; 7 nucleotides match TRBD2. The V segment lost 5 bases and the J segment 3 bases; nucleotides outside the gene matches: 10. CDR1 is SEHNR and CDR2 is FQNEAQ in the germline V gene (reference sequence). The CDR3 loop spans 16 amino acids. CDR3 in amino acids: CASSPEGGGGYNEQFF. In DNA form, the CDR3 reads TGTGCCAGCAGCCCCGAGGGCGGGGGAGGCTACAATGAGCAGTTCTTC.

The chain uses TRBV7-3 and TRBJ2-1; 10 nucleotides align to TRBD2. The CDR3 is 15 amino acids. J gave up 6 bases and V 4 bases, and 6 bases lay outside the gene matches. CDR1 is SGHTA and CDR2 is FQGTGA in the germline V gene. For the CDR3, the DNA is TGTGCCAGCAGCTCCAGCGGGGGGGCATTCAATGAGCAGTTCTTC. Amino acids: CASSSSGGAFNEQFF. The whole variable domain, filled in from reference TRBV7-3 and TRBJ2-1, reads GAGVSQTPSNKVTEKGKYVELRCDPISGHTALYWYRQSLGQGPEFLIYFQGTGAADDSGLPNDRFFAVRPEGSVSTLKIQRTERGDSAVYLCASSSSGGAFNEQFFGPGTRLTVL.

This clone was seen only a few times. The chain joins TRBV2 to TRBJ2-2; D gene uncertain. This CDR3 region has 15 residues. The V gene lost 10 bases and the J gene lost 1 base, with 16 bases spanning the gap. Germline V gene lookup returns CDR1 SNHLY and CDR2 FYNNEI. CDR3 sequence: CATTLGLGNTGELFF. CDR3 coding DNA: TGTGCCACCACCCTAGGCCTAGGGAACACCGGGGAGCTGTTTTTT.

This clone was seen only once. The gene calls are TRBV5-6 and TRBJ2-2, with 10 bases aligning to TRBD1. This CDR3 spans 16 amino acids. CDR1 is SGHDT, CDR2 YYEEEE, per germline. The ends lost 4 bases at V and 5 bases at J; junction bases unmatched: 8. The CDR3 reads CASSRDRGFWTGELFF. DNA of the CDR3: TGTGCCAGCAGCCGGGACAGGGGTTTTTGGACCGGGGAGCTGTTTTTT.

The CDR3 is CASSVEGTGGYLEQYF. The CDR3 DNA is TGTGCCAGCAGCGTAGAGGGGACAGGGGGTTATTTGGAGCAGTACTTC. The chain joins TRBV9 to TRBJ2-7; 11 bases align to TRBD1. CDR3 length: 16 amino acids. Losses at the gene ends were 0 bases for V and 7 bases for J; bases not matched to a gene: 9. Germline V gives CDR1 SGDLS, CDR2 YYNGEE.

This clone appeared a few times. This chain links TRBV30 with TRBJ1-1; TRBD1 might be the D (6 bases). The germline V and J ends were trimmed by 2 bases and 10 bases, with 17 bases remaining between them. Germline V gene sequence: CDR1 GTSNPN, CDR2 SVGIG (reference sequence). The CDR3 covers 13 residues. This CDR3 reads CAWSPNRVLGAFF. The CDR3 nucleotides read TGTGCCTGGAGTCCCAACAGGGTCCTGGGAGCTTTCTTT.

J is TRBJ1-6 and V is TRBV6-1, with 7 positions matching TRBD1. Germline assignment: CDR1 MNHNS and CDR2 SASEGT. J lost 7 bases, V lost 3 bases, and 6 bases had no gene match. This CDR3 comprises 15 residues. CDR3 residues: CASSDFRDSNSPLHF. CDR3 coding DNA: TGTGCCAGCAGTGATTTCCGGGACAGCAATTCACCCCTCCACTTT.

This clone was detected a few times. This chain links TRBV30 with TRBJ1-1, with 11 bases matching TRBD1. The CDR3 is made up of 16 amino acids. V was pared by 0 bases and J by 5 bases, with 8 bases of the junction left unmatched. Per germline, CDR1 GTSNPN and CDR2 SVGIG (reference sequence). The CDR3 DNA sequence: TGTGCCTGGAGTGTAGGACAGGGGGCTTTGGGTACTGAAGCTTTCTTT. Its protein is CAWSVGQGALGTEAFF.

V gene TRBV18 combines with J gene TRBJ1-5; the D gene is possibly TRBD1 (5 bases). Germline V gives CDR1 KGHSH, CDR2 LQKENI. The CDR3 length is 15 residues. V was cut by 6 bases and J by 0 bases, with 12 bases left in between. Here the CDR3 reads CASSLQGDSNQPQHF. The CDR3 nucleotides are TGTGCCAGCTCGCTCCAAGGGGATAGCAATCAGCCCCAGCATTTT.

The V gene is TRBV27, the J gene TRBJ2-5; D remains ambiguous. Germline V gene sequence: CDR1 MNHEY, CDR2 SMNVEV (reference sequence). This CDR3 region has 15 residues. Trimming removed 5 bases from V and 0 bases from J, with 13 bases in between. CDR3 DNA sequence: TGTGCCAGCAGTCTTTCCTACGGGTACCAAGAGACCCAGTACTTC. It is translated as CASSLSYGYQETQYF.

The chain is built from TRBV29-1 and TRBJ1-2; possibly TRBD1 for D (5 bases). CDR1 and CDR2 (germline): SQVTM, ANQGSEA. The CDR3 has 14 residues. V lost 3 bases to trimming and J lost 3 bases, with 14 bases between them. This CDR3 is CSVDGGDRDYGYTF. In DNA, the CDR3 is TGCAGCGTTGATGGAGGGGATCGCGACTATGGCTACACCTTC.

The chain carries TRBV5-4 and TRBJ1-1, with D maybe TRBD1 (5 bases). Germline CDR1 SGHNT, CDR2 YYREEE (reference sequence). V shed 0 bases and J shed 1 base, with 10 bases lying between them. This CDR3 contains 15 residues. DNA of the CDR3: TGTGCCAGCAGCTTGGTTGGGGCTGGGAACACTGAAGCTTTCTTT. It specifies CASSLVGAGNTEAFF.

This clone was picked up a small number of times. CDR3 in amino acids: CASSAGLQENTEAFF. In DNA, the CDR3 is TGTGCCAGCAGCGCAGGACTTCAGGAGAACACTGAAGCTTTCTTT. The chain joins TRBV13 to TRBJ1-1, with no clear D. The V and J ends lost 5 bases and 1 base respectively, with 14 bases between them. This CDR3 has 15 amino acids. The V gene's germline CDR1 is PRHDT and CDR2 FYEKMQ (reference sequence).

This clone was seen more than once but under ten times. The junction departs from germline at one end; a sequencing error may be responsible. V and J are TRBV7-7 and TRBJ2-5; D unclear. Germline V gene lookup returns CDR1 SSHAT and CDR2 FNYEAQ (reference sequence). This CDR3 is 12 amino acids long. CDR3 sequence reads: CASSDPMETQYF. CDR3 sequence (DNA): TGTGCTAGCAGCGATCCTATGGAGACCCAGTACTTC.

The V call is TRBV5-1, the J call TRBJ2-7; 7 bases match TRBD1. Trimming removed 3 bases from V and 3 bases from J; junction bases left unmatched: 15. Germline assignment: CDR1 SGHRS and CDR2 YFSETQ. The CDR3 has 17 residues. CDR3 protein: CASSWGSTGRSNYEQYF. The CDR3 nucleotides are TGCGCCAGCAGCTGGGGGTCGACAGGGCGGTCTAACTACGAGCAGTACTTC.

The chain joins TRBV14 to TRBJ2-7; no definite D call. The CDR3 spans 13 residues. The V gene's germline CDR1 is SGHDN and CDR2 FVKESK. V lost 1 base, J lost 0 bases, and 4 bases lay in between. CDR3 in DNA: TGTGCCAGCAGCCAAGCCGGCTCCTACGAGCAGTACTTC. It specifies CASSQAGSYEQYF.

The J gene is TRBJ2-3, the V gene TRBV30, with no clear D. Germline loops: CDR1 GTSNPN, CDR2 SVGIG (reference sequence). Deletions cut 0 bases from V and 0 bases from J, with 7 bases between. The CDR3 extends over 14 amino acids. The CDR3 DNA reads TGTGCCTGGAGTGTACCGGGTAGCACAGATACGCAGTATTTT. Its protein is CAWSVPGSTDTQYF.

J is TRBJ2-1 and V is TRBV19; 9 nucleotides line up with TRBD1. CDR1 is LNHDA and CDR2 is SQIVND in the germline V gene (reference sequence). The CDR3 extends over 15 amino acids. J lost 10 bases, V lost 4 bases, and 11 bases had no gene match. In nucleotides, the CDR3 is TGTGCCAGTAGTACCACCGGGACAGGGTCTCTCGAGCAGTTCTTC. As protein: CASSTTGTGSLEQFF.

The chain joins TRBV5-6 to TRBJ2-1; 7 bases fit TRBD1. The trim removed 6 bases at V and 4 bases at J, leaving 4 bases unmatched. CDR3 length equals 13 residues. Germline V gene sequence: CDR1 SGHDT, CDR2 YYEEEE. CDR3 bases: TGTGCCAGCACCAGGGGGAGTTACAATGAGCAGTTCTTC. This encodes CASTRGSYNEQFF.

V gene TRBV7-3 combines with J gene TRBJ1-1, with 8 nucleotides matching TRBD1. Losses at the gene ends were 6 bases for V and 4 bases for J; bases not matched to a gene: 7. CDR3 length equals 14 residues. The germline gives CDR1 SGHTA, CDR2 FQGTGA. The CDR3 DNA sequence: TGTGCCAGCAGAGCGTTAACAGGGGGCACTGAAGCTTTCTTT. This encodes CASRALTGGTEAFF.

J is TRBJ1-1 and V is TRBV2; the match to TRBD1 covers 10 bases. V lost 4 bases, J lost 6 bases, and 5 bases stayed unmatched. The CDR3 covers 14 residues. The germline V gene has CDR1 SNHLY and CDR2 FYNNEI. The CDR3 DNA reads TGTGCCAGCAGTGTTGTTGGACAGGGGGCTGAAGCTTTCTTT. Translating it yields CASSVVGQGAEAFF.

The CDR3 nucleotides read TGTGCCAGCAGCACTTCACAGGGTAAGAGCAATCAGCCCCAGCATTTT. Protein sequence: CASSTSQGKSNQPQHF. The chain uses TRBV7-9 and TRBJ1-5, with D perhaps TRBD1 (6 bases). Germline-derived CDR1 and CDR2 are SEHNR and FQNEAQ (reference sequence). The CDR3 is made up of 16 amino acids. Trimming took off 5 bases at V and 1 base at J, with 15 bases between the two ends.

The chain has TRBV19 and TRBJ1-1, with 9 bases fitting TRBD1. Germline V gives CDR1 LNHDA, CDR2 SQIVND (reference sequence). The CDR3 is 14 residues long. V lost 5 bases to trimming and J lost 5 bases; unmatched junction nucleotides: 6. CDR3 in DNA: TGTGCCAGTAGTCTCACAGGGGGCGAAACTGAAGCTTTCTTT. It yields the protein CASSLTGGETEAFF.

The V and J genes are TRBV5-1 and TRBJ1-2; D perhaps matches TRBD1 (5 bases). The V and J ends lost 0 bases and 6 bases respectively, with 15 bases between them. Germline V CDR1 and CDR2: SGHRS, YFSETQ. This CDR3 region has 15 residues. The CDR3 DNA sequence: TGCGCCAGCAGCTTGGAGGGGCAGGGCCTAGATGGCTACACCTTC. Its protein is CASSLEGQGLDGYTF.

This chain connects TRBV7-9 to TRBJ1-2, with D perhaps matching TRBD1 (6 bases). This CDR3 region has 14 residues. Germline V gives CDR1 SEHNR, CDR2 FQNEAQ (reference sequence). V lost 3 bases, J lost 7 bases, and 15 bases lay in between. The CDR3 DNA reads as TGTGCCAGCAGCTTTCCCGCAGGGGCGGGTGGCTACACCTTC. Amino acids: CASSFPAGAGGYTF.

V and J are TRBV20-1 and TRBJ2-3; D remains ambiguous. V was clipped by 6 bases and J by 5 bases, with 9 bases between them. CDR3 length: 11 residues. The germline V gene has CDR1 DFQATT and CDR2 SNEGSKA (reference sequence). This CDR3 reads CSAAFGDTQYF. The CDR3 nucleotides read TGCAGTGCCGCGTTCGGAGATACGCAGTATTTT.